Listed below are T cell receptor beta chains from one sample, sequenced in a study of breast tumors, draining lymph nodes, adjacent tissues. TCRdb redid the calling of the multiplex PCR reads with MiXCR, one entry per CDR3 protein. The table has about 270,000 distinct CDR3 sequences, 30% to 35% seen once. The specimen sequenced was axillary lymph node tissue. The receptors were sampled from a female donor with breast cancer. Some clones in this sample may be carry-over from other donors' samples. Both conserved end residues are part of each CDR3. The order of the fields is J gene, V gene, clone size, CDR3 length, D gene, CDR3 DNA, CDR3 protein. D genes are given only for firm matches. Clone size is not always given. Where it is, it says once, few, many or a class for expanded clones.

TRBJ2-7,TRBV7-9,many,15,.,TGTGCCAGCAGTTTCCGGGACACACTCTCCTACGAGCAGTACTTC,CASSFRDTLSYEQYF
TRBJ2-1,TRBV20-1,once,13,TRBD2,TGCAGTGTGGCTAGCGGGGCCTACAATGAGCAGTTCTTC,CSVASGAYNEQFF
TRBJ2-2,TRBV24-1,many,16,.,TGTGCCACCGGTCGAGGTAGACTTGCGAACACCGGGGAGCTGTTTTTT,CATGRGRLANTGELFF
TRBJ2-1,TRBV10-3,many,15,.,TGTGCCATCAGTGAGCTAGCCTCCCTGGGGAATGAGCAGTTCTTC,CAISELASLGNEQFF
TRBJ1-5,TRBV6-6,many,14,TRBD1,TGTGCCAGCAGTCCTCGGACAGGGGGTCAGCCCCAGCATTTT,CASSPRTGGQPQHF
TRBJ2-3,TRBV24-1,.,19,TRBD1,TGTGCCACCAGTGACCAAAAACCGGGACAGGGAGGGACCCCAGATACGCAGTATTTT,CATSDQKPGQGGTPDTQYF
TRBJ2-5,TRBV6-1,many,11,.,TGTGCCAGCAGTGGGATGGAGACCCAGTACTTC,CASSGMETQYF
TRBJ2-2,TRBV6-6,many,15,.,TGTGCCAGCAGTTTTCCCTCAGCGGCTACCGGGGAGCTGTTTTTT,CASSFPSAATGELFF
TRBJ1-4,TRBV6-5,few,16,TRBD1,TGTGCCAGCAGTCACTCTCCAACAGGGGATGATGAAAAACTGTTTTTT,CASSHSPTGDDEKLFF
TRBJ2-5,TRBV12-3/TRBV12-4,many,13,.,TGTGCCAGCAGTTTAGTGGCGGGAGAGACCCAGTACTTC,CASSLVAGETQYF
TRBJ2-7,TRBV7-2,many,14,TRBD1,TGTGCCAGCAGCTTCTCCGGGACAGGGTTCGAGCAGTACTTC,CASSFSGTGFEQYF
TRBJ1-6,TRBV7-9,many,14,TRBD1,TGTGCCAGCAGCCACCGGGACAGGGGTTCACCCCTCCACTTT,CASSHRDRGSPLHF
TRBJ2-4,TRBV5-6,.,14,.,TGTGCCAGCAGCCCGACAGTAGCCAAAAACATTCAGTACTTC,CASSPTVAKNIQYF
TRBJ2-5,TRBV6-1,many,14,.,TGTGCCAGCAGTGAATTTGGGCGTATAGAGACCCAGTACTTC,CASSEFGRIETQYF
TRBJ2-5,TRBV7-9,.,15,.,TGTGCCAGCAGCTTAGGGAGCAGCCTAGAGGAGACCCAGCACTTC,CASSLGSSLEETQHF
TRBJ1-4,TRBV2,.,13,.,TGTGCCAGCCAGCAGGGGAGAAGTGAAAAACTGTTTTTT,CASQQGRSEKLFF
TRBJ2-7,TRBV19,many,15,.,TGTGCCAGTAATTCAAGGGGACAAGGTTCCTACGAGCAGTACTTC,CASNSRGQGSYEQYF
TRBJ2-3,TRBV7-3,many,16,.,TGTGCCAGCAGCCCAACAGGGCTCCGCGTCACAGATACGCAGTATTTT,CASSPTGLRVTDTQYF
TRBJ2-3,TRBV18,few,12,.,TGTGCCAGCTCACGTTACACAGATACGCAGTATTTT,CASSRYTDTQYF
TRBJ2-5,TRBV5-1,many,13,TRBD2,TGTGCCAGCAGCTTACTAGCGGGACGGACCCAGTACTTC,CASSLLAGRTQYF
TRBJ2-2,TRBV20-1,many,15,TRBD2,TGCAGTGCTAGATACGCTAGCGGGTACACCGGGGAGCTGTTTTTT,CSARYASGYTGELFF
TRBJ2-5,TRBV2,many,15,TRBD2,TGTGCCAGCAGTGAAGGGGGACTAGTTCAAGAGACCCAGTACTTC,CASSEGGLVQETQYF
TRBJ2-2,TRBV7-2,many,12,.,TGTGCCAGCAGCACTTTGACTGGGGAGCTGTTTTTT,CASSTLTGELFF
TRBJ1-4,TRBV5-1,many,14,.,TGCGCCAGCAGCTTGTCAGCGAAGAATGAAAAACTGTTTTTT,CASSLSAKNEKLFF
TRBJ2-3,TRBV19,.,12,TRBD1,TGTGCCAGTAGTAACTGGGACAGACAGCAGTGTTTT,CASSNWDRQQCF
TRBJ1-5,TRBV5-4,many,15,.,TGTGCCAGCAGCTTGGCCCCCGGGGGTGGTCAGCCCCAGCATTTT,CASSLAPGGGQPQHF
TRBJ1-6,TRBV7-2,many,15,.,TGTGCCAGCAGCTTAGGGACAGCCGTAAATTCACCCCTCCACTTT,CASSLGTAVNSPLHF
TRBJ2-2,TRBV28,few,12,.,TGTGCCAGCAGGACCGATACCGGGGAGCTGTTTTTT,CASRTDTGELFF
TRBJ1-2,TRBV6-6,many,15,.,TGTGCCAGCAGTTACTCGGTGTCGTCTAACTATGGCTACACCTTC,CASSYSVSSNYGYTF